Listed here are 28 T cell receptor beta chains from one sample, sequenced in a study of T cell responses to AZD1222 COVID-19 vaccine. Using immunoSEQ multiplex PCR, the repertoire was profiled, and TCRdb retains in-frame clones only, with some absent. This table holds 130,000 to 150,000 clones, around nine tenths found once. The input for sequencing was peripheral blood, taken on day 0 of MenACWY control vaccination. All receptors come from an adult in good health.

The chain carries TRBV2 and TRBJ2-3; TRBD1 matches at 8 bases. After removal of 8 bases from V and 2 bases from J, the junction contained 6 bases not matched to a gene. CDR1 is SNHLY and CDR2 is FYNNEI in the germline V gene. The CDR3 totals 14 residues. The CDR3 nucleotides are TGTGCCAGCGCACCGGGACAGGACACAGATACGCAGTATTTT. As protein: CASAPGQDTDTQYF.

J is TRBJ1-2 and V is TRBV5-1; D is unclear. CDR1 SGHRS and CDR2 YFSETQ come from the germline V gene. V gave up 0 bases and J gave up 0 bases, with 15 bases separating them. The CDR3 has 17 residues. The CDR3 here is CASSLAVFERPNYGYTF. The CDR3 DNA reads as TGCGCCAGCAGCTTGGCCGTGTTTGAGCGGCCTAACTATGGCTACACCTTC.

This clone is categorized as medium-sized (0.01 to 0.1%). The chain has TRBV7-6 and TRBJ2-1; 8 bases are shared with TRBD1. Germline CDR1 SGHVS, CDR2 FNYEAQ. The ends lost 2 bases at V and 1 base at J; junction bases unmatched: 7. There are 17 residues in the CDR3. The CDR3 here is CASSLRPGGQSYNEQFF. The CDR3 bases are TGTGCCAGCAGCTTAAGGCCAGGGGGCCAGTCCTACAATGAGCAGTTCTTC.

This chain joins TRBV9 and TRBJ1-4; D possibly corresponds to TRBD1 (5 bases). Trimming cost V 0 bases and J 6 bases, with 9 bases left between them. Per the germline V gene, CDR1 is SGDLS and CDR2 is YYNGEE. The CDR3 length is 14 residues. The CDR3, as DNA: TGTGCCAGCAGCGTAGGGCAGGGTTATGAAAAACTGTTTTTT. This encodes CASSVGQGYEKLFF.

The rearrangement joins TRBV9 to TRBJ1-1; tentative D call: TRBD1 (6 bases). The CDR3 has 13 amino acids. V was trimmed by 6 bases and J by 5 bases, leaving 14 bases between them. The V gene's germline CDR1 is SGDLS and CDR2 YYNGEE. The CDR3 DNA reads TGTGCCAGCACCCCGCAGGGGCAGACTGAAGCTTTCTTT. Residues: CASTPQGQTEAFF.

Here the CDR3 DNA reads TGTGCCAGCAGCCCCGGGGGTGAGCAGTACTTC. Translation: CASSPGGEQYF. The genes are TRBV7-6 and TRBJ2-7, with a tentative D call TRBD2 (6 bases). Trimming took off 5 bases at V and 7 bases at J, with 9 bases between the two ends. Germline assignment: CDR1 SGHVS and CDR2 FNYEAQ. The CDR3 loop spans 11 amino acids.

The chain is built from TRBV27 and TRBJ1-5; D is uncertain. Deletions cut 0 bases from V and 9 bases from J, with 9 bases between. Germline-derived CDR1 and CDR2 are MNHEY and SMNVEV (reference sequence). The CDR3 covers 13 residues. In DNA, the CDR3 is TGTGCCAGCAGTTTATCGGTGTTGACGCCCCAGCATTTT. Protein product: CASSLSVLTPQHF.

The genes are TRBV6-1 and TRBJ1-6; D possibly corresponds to TRBD1 (6 bases). Germline V gene sequence: CDR1 MNHNS, CDR2 SASEGT. Trimming took 3 bases from V and 8 from J, leaving 11 bases between them. CDR3 length equals 14 residues. The CDR3 spells CASSEGGLDSPLHF. The DNA of the CDR3 is TGTGCCAGCAGTGAGGGGGGGCTGGATTCACCCCTCCACTTT.

The DNA of the CDR3 is TGTGCCACGGCCGCTAGCGGAGTCCAAGAGACCCAGTACTTC. Translating gives CATAASGVQETQYF. The V and J genes are TRBV24-1 and TRBJ2-5, with 7 bases identical to TRBD2. The ends lost 10 bases at V and 1 base at J; junction bases unmatched: 8. Germline assignment: CDR1 KGHDR and CDR2 SFDVKD. The CDR3 has 14 amino acids.

This sequence joins TRBV28 and TRBJ1-1; TRBD1 matches 7 bases. Germline CDR1 reads MDHEN; CDR2 reads SYDVKM. This CDR3 has 16 residues. V shed 4 bases, J shed 1 base, and the junction held 9 bases outside the gene matches. CDR3 bases: TGTGCCAGCAGTTCCCGGGGACAGTATGGGAACACTGAAGCTTTCTTT. Translated: CASSSRGQYGNTEAFF.

J is TRBJ1-4 and V is TRBV7-9; 7 nucleotides match TRBD1. Germline values: CDR1 SEHNR, CDR2 FQNEAQ (reference sequence). This CDR3 has 16 amino acids. Losses at the gene ends were 6 bases for V and 8 bases for J; bases not matched to a gene: 15. CDR3 sequence reads: CASSPTGTRPEEKLFF. CDR3 in DNA: TGTGCCAGCAGTCCGACAGGGACGCGGCCGGAGGAAAAACTGTTTTTT.

The rearrangement links TRBV4-2 to TRBJ1-1; D not resolved. Between the trimmed V and J ends, which lost 0 bases and 0 bases, there was a span of 5 bases. The V gene's germline CDR1 is LGHNA and CDR2 YNFKEQ. The CDR3 runs to 14 residues. CDR3 nucleotides: TGTGCCAGCAGCCAAGATCGGGTGAACACTGAAGCTTTCTTT. It translates to CASSQDRVNTEAFF.

The rearrangement joins TRBV6-2 or TRBV6-3 to TRBJ1-1; no clear D gene. The V and J ends lost 5 bases and 7 bases respectively, with 14 bases between them. The germline V gene encodes CDR1 MNHEY and CDR2 SVGEGT. CDR3 length: 13 amino acids. CDR3 region: CASSQVDASEAFF. CDR3 nucleotides: TGTGCCAGCAGTCAAGTGGACGCTAGTGAAGCTTTCTTT.

The CDR3 region is CASSPRARVDNEKLFF. The CDR3 region has the DNA TGTGCCAGCTCACCACGCGCCAGGGTCGATAATGAAAAACTGTTTTTT. The gene calls are TRBV18 and TRBJ1-4; the D gene is possibly TRBD1 (5 bases). This CDR3 is built from 16 residues. Deletions cut 1 base from V and 4 bases from J, with 13 bases between. Germline V gene lookup returns CDR1 KGHSH and CDR2 LQKENI.

The rearrangement uses TRBV7-3 and TRBJ1-1; D is undetermined. Trimming took off 5 bases at V and 3 bases at J, with 10 bases between the two ends. The length of the CDR3 is 13 residues. Germline CDR1 reads SGHTA; CDR2 reads FQGTGA. The CDR3 loop is CASSQVEDTEAFF. The CDR3 DNA reads as TGTGCCAGCAGCCAAGTGGAGGACACTGAAGCTTTCTTT.

This clone was picked up a small number of times. This sequence joins TRBV28 and TRBJ1-1, with D possibly being TRBD1 (5 bases). The CDR3 totals 15 residues. Looked up from germline, CDR1 is MDHEN and CDR2 is SYDVKM. The V and J ends lost 3 bases and 1 base respectively, with 12 bases between them. DNA for the CDR3: TGTGCCAGCAGTTTCTTGGCAGGGTGGAACACTGAAGCTTTCTTT. Translated: CASSFLAGWNTEAFF.

This chain links TRBV7-3 with TRBJ2-5; 9 nucleotides line up with TRBD1. The CDR3 runs to 15 residues. V was clipped by 5 bases and J by 2 bases; unmatched bases: 6. The germline CDR1 and CDR2 sequences are SGHTA and FQGTGA. The CDR3 DNA sequence: TGTGCCAGCAGCCCCACGGGACAGGGACAAGAGACCCAGTACTTC. Its protein product is CASSPTGQGQETQYF.

The chain joins TRBV7-2 to TRBJ1-3; D gene unclear. V was trimmed by 1 base and J by 3 bases, leaving 13 bases between them. The CDR3 consists of 16 residues. Per germline, CDR1 SGHTA and CDR2 FQGNSA. The CDR3 region is CASSLVPRSRGNTIYF. For the CDR3, the DNA is TGTGCCAGCAGCTTAGTTCCCCGTTCTCGTGGAAACACCATATATTTT.

This clone was detected a few times. V gene TRBV6-5 combines with J gene TRBJ1-1; perhaps TRBD1 as D (5 bases). Germline V gene data show CDR1 as MNHEY and CDR2 as SVGAGI. Deletions cut 3 bases from V and 6 bases from J, with 14 bases between. This CDR3 spans 14 amino acids. CDR3 bases: TGTGCCAGCAGTTATCGAGGAGAAGGGGCTGAAGCTTTCTTT. Translating gives CASSYRGEGAEAFF.

V gene TRBV11-2 combines with J gene TRBJ2-1; D not certain. Per germline, CDR1 SGHAT and CDR2 FQNNGV. The CDR3 runs to 15 residues. Trimming removed 8 bases at V and 2 bases at J, with 16 bases between. The CDR3, as DNA: TGTGCCAGCCGACCGCTAGGGAAGACCTACAATGAGCAGTTCTTC. This gives the protein CASRPLGKTYNEQFF.

The V and J genes are TRBV7-9 and TRBJ2-3; the D gene could be TRBD1 or TRBD2 (6 bases each). The germline V gene has CDR1 SEHNR and CDR2 FQNEAQ (reference sequence). The ends were cut back, 4 bases at V and 5 bases at J, with 13 bases in the middle. The CDR3 contains 14 residues. The CDR3 bases are TGTGCCAGCAGCTCCTTCGGGGGCAGAGATACGCAGTATTTT. Protein sequence: CASSSFGGRDTQYF.

V gene TRBV18 combines with J gene TRBJ1-4, with a possible D match to TRBD1 (5 bases). CDR3 size: 12 residues. Germline CDR1 KGHSH, CDR2 LQKENI. V was shortened by 10 bases and J by 8 bases, with 14 bases between the two germline ends. This CDR3 reads CATRGAEEKLFF. CDR3 sequence (DNA): TGTGCCACCCGTGGGGCCGAGGAAAAACTGTTTTTT.

The J gene is TRBJ2-1, the V gene TRBV5-1, with D tentatively TRBD1 (6 bases). The germline CDR1 and CDR2 sequences are SGHRS and YFSETQ. The CDR3 totals 16 residues. The ends were cut back, 4 bases at V and 2 bases at J, with 16 bases in the middle. The CDR3 DNA is TGCGCCAGCAGCGCTGGGGGACATGTAACCTACAATGAGCAGTTCTTC. Translating gives CASSAGGHVTYNEQFF.

The V and J genes are TRBV12-3 or TRBV12-4 and TRBJ1-4; no firm D call. The CDR3 has 12 amino acids. V was trimmed by 5 bases and J by 1 base, leaving 2 bases between them. The CDR3 is CASSLTNEKLFF. The CDR3 DNA is TGTGCCAGCAGTCTAACTAATGAAAAACTGTTTTTT.

The chain links TRBV2 to TRBJ1-6; 9 bases are a match to TRBD1. In germline, CDR1 is SNHLY, CDR2 FYNNEI. CDR3 length: 15 amino acids. Trimming cost V 6 bases and J 4 bases; bases outside gene matches: 4. This chain's CDR3 is CASSPDRGYNSPLHF. For the CDR3, the DNA is TGTGCCAGCAGCCCAGACAGGGGGTATAATTCACCCCTCCACTTT. Based on the CDR3 plus reference TRBV2 and TRBJ1-6, the full variable domain is EPEVTQTPSHQVTQMGQEVILRCVPISNHLYFYWYRQILGQKVEFLVSFYNNEISEKSEIFDDQFSVERPDGSNFTLKIRSTKLEDSAMYFCASSPDRGYNSPLHFGNGTRLTVT.

As concerns this clone: The sample holds other DNA sequences that translate to the same CDR3. This chain links TRBV12-3 or TRBV12-4 with TRBJ1-1, with D unclear. This CDR3 has 12 residues. Trimming removed 2 bases at V and 1 base at J, with 2 bases between. CDR3 loop: CASSLTNTEAFF. DNA of the CDR3: TGTGCCAGCAGTTTAACGAACACTGAAGCTTTCTTT.

A few counts support this clone. J is TRBJ1-6 and V is TRBV9, with a weak D call TRBD1 (5 bases). V gave up 0 bases and J gave up 4 bases, with 8 bases separating them. The CDR3 extends over 15 amino acids. CDR1 SGDLS and CDR2 YYNGEE come from the germline V gene. The CDR3 nucleotides are TGTGCCAGCAGCGTAGGACAGAGTTATAATTCACCCCTCCACTTT. It specifies CASSVGQSYNSPLHF.

The chain links TRBV7-8 to TRBJ1-5; 10 bases agree with TRBD1. The CDR3 runs 14 residues. V lost 5 bases, J lost 7 bases, and 5 bases stayed unmatched. CDR1 and CDR2 (germline): SGHVS, FQNEAQ. The CDR3 here is CASSRATGGQPQHF. CDR3 nucleotide sequence: TGTGCCAGCAGCCGAGCGACAGGGGGCCAGCCCCAGCATTTT.